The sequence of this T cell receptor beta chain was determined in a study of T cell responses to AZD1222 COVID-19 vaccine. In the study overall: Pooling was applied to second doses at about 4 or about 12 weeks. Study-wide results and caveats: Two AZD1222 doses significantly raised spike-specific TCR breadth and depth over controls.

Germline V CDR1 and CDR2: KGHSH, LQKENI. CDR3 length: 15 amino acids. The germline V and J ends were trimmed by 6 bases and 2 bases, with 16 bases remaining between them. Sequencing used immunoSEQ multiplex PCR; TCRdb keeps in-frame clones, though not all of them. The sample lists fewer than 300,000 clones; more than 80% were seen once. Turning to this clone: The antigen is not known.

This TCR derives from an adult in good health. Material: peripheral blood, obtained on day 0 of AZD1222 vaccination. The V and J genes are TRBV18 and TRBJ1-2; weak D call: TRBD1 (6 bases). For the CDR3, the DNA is TGTGCCAGCTCTCGCGATATAGGGGGAAACTATGGCTACACCTTC. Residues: CASSRDIGGNYGYTF. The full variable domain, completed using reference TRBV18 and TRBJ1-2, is NAGVMQNPRHLVRRRGQEARLRCSPMKGHSHVYWYRQLPEEGLKFMVYLQKENIIDESGMPKERFSAEFPKEGPSILRIQQVVRGDSAAYFCASSRDIGGNYGYTFGSGTRLTVV.